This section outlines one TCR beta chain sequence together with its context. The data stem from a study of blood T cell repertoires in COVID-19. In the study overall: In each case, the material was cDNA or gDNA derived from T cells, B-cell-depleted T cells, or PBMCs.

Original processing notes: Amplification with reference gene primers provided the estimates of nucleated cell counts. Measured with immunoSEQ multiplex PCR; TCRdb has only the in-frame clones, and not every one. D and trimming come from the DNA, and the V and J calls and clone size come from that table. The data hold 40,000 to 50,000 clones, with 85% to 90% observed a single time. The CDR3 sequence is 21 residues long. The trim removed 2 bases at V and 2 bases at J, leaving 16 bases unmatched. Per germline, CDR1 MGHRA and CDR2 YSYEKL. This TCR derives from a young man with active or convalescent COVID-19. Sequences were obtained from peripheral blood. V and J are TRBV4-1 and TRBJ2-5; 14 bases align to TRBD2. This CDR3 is CASSQILWTSGRRRSQETQYF. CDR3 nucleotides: TGCGCCAGCAGCCAAATCCTTTGGACTAGCGGGAGGCGAAGAAGTCAAGAGACCCAGTACTTC.